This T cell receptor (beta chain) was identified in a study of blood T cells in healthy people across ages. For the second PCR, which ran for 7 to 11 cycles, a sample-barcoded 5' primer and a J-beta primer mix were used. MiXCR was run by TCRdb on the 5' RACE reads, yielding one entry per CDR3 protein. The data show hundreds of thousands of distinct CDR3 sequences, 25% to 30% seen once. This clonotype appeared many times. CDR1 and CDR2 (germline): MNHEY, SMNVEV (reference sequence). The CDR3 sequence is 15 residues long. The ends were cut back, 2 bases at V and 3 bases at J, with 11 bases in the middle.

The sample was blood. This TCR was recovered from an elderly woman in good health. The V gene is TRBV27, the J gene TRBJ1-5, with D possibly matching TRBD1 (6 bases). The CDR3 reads CASSLTGLANQPQHF. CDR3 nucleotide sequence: TGTGCCAGCAGTTTAACAGGGTTGGCCAATCAGCCCCAGCATTTT.